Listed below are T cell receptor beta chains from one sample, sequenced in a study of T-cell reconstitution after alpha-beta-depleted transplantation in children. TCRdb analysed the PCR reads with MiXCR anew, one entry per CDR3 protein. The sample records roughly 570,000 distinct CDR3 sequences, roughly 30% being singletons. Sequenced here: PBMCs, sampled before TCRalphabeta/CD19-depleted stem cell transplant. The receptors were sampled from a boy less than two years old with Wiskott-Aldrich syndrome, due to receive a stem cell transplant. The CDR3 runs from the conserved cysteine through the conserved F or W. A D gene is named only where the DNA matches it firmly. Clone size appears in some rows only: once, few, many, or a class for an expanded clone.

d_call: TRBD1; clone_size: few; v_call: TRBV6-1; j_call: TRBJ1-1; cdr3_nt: TGTGCCAGCACGACTAAGACAGGGATTAACACTGAAGCTTTCTTT; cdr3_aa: CASTTKTGINTEAFF
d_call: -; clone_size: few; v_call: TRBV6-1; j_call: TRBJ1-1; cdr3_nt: TGTGCCAGCAGTTTTCAGGGAATTGCAGCTTTCTTT; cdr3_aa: CASSFQGIAAFF
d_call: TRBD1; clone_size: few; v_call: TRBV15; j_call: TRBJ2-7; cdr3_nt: TGTGCCACCAGCAGCCGGACAGGGGGCCGCTGGGGGAGAGAGCAGTACTTC; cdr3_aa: CATSSRTGGRWGREQYF
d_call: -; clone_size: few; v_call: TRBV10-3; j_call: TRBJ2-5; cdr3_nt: TGTGCCATCAGTGTTGGGAGGCGATCTGTACAAGAGACCCAGTACTTC; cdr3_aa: CAISVGRRSVQETQYF
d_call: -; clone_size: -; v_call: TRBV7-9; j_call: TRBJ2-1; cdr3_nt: TGTGCCAGCAGCGACCGAGACAGGCCCTCTTACAATGAGCAGTTCTTC; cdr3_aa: CASSDRDRPSYNEQFF
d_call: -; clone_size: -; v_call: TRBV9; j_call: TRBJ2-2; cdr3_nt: TGTGCCAGCAGTGGTGTTGGAAACACCGGGGAGCTGTTTTTT; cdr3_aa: CASSGVGNTGELFF
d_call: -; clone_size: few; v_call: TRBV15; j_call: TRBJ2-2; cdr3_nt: TGTGCCACCAGCAAACAACAGGGCGGGTGGACTTTCCGGGAGCTGTTTTTT; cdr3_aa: CATSKQQGGWTFRELFF
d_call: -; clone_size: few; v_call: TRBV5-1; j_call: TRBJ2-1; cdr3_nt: TGCGCCAGCAGCCCCGTACAGGGATGGCACAATGAGCAGTTCTTC; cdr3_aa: CASSPVQGWHNEQFF
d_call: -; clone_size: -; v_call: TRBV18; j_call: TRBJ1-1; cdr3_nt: TGTGCCAGCTCACTTTTGGCCTCGAACACTGAAGCTTTCTTT; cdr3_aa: CASSLLASNTEAFF
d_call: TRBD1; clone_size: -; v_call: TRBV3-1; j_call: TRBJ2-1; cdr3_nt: TGTGCCAGCAGCCAAGAGGGGACAGGGGTGAATGAGCAGTTCTTC; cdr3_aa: CASSQEGTGVNEQFF
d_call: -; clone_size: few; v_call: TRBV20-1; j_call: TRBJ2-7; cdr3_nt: TGCAGTGCTAATAAGGACATCTTCGGCACCTACGAGCAGTACTTC; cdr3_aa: CSANKDIFGTYEQYF
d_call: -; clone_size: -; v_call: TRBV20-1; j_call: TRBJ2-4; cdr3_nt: TGCAGTGTAACCCGATCCGGGACTGGCAAAAACATTCAGTACTTC; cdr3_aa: CSVTRSGTGKNIQYF
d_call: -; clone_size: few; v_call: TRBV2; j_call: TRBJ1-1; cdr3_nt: TGTGCCAGCAGTCGGGCAGGGAAGATGAACACTGAAGCTTTCTTT; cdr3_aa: CASSRAGKMNTEAFF
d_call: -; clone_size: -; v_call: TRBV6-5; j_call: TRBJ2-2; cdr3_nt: TGTGCCAGCAGCTATGGTCCGACCGGGGAGCTGTTTTTT; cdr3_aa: CASSYGPTGELFF
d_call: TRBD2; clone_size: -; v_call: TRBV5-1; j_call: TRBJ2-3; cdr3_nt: TGCGCCAGCAGGGATAGCGGGAGGAGCACAGATACGCAGTATTTT; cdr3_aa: CASRDSGRSTDTQYF
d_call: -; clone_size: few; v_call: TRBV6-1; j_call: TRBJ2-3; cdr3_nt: TGTGCCAGCAGTGGTAACAGGGTTCTTAGGGGCACAGATACGCAGTATTTT; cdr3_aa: CASSGNRVLRGTDTQYF
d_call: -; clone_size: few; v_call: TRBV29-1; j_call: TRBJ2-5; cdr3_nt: TGCAGCGTTTCCCAGGGTAAAGAGACCCAGTACTTC; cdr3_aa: CSVSQGKETQYF
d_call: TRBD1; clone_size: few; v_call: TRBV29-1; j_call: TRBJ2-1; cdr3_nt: TGCAGCGGACGGGACAGATCCTACAATGAGCAGTTCTTC; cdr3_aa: CSGRDRSYNEQFF
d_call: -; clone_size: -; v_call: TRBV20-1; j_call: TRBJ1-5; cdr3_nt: TGCAGTGCCAAAACGGCGGGGGGACAGCCCCAGCATTTT; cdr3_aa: CSAKTAGGQPQHF
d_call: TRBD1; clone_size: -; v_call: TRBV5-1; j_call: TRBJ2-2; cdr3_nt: TGCGCCAGCAAGACAGGGACAAACACCGGGGAGCTGTTTTTT; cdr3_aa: CASKTGTNTGELFF
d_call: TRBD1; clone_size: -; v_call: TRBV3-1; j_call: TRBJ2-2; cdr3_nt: TGTGCCAGCAGCCAAGTCCTTCGGAAGGGGGCGGCCGGGGAGCTGTTTTTT; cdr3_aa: CASSQVLRKGAAGELFF
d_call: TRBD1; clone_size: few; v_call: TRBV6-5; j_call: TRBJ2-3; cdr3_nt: TGTGCCAGCAGTTTGCCGGGACAGGGTTCGGCGCAGTATTTT; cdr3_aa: CASSLPGQGSAQYF
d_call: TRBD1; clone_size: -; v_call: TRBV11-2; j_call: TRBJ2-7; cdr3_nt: TGTGCCACCACGCCACTGAACTACCGGGACAGGACGAAAAGGGGGGAGCAGTACTTC; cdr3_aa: CATTPLNYRDRTKRGEQYF
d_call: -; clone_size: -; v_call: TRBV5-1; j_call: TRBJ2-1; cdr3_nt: TGCGCCAGCAGCTTGGCCAGGCGCCCCTCCTATTTGCAGCAGTTCTTC; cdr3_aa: CASSLARRPSYLQQFF
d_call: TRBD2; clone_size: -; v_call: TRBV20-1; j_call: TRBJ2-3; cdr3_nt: TGCAGTGCTAGAGATCACCGCTTGGCGGGAGGGCGCCCAGATACGCAGTATTTT; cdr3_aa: CSARDHRLAGGRPDTQYF
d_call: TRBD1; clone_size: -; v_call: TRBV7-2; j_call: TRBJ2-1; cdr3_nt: TGTGCCAGCAGCCAGAGACAGGGGGCTAAGTCCTACAATGAGCAGTTCTTC; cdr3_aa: CASSQRQGAKSYNEQFF
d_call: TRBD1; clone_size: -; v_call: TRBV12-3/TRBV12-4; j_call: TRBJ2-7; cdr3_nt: TGTGCCAGCAGCCATGCCGGGACAGGGCGCCTAACCTACGAGCAGTACTTC; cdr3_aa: CASSHAGTGRLTYEQYF
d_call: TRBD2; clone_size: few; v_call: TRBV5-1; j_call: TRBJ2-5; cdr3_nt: TGCGCCAGCAGCACGGGACTAGCGGGAGTGGAGACCCAGTACTTC; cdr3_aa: CASSTGLAGVETQYF
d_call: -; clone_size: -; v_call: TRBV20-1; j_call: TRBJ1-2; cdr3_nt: TGCAGCGAACAGGGATGGGTCCGGAAAGGCTACACCTTC; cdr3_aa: CSEQGWVRKGYTF
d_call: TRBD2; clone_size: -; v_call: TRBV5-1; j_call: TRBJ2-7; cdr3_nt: TGCGCCAGCAGCTTCGGGACTAGCGGGAGTCTCGGCTCCTACGAGCAGTACTTC; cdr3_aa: CASSFGTSGSLGSYEQYF
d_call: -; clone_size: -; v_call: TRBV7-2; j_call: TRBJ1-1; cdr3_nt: TGTGCCAGCAGCGCCGGCGGAGTAGCTTTCTTT; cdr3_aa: CASSAGGVAFF
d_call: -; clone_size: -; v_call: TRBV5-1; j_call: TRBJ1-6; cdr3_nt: TGCGCCAGCAGCTTGGTCAGAAATTCACCCCTCCACTTT; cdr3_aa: CASSLVRNSPLHF
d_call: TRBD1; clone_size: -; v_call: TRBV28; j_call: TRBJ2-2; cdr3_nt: TGTGCCAGCAGCAGGACAGGCTTCGCTGGGGAGCTGTTTTTT; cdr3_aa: CASSRTGFAGELFF
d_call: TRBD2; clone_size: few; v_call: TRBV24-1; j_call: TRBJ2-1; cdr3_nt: TGTGCCACCAGTGATTCCGGGACTAGCGGCCGAGGACAGTTCTTC; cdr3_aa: CATSDSGTSGRGQFF
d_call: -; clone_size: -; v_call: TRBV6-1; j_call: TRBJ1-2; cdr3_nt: TGTGCCAGCAGGTTGGACAGACTCGGCTATGGCTACACCTTC; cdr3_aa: CASRLDRLGYGYTF
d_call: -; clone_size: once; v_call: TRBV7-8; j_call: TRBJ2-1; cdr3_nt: TGTGCCAGCAGCTTTTCTCGGAGATCGCAACACAATGAGCAGTTCTTC; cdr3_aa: CASSFSRRSQHNEQFF
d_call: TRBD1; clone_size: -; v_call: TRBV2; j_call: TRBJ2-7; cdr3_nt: TGTGCCAGCAGTGTAACTAGGACAGGCCGGATAGGAGCCCTCTACGAGCAGTACTTC; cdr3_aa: CASSVTRTGRIGALYEQYF
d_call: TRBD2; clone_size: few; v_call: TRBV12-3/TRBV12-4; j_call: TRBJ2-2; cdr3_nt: TGTGCCAGCAGCCAGGGACTAGCAGTCGCGAACACCGGGGAGCTGTTTTTT; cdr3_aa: CASSQGLAVANTGELFF
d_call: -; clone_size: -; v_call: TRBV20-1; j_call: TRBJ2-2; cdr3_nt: TGCAGTGCTAGTGAGGGGAACACCGGGGAGCTGTTTTTT; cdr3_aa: CSASEGNTGELFF
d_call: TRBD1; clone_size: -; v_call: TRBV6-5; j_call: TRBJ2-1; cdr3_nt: TGTGCCAGCAGTTTAGACAGGGGGCGGTTGGAGCAGTTCTTC; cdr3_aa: CASSLDRGRLEQFF
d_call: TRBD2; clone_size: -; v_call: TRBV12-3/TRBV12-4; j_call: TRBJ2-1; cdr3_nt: TGTGCCAGCAGTTTAGCTCTAAGATCCGGACTAGCGGCATACAATGAGCAGTTCTTC; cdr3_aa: CASSLALRSGLAAYNEQFF
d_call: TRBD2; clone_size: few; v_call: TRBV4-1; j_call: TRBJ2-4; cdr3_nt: TGCGCCAGCAGCCCTGGACTAGTGCGGGGAGTGGGCAAAAACATTCAGTACTTC; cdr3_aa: CASSPGLVRGVGKNIQYF
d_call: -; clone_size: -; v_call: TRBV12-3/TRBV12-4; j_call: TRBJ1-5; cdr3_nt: TGTGCCAGCAGGGAATTTGGCAATCAGCCCCAGCATTTT; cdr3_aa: CASREFGNQPQHF
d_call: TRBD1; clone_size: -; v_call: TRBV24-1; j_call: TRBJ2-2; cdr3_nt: TGTGCCACCAGTGATTGGACAGGGGGGACCGGGGAGCTGTTTTTT; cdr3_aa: CATSDWTGGTGELFF
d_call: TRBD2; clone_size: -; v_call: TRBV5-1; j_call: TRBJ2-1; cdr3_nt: TGCGCCAGCAGCTTCCTAGCGGGACCTAACAATGAGCAGTTCTTC; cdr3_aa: CASSFLAGPNNEQFF
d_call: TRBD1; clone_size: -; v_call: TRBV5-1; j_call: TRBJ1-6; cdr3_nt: TGCGCCAGCAGCTTGGTATTACCGGGACAGGGTAATTCACCCCTCCACTTT; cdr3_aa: CASSLVLPGQGNSPLHF
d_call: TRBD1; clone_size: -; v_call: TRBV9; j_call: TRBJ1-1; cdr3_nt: TGTGCCAGCAGCTCCCGAGAAGACAGGGGTGACACTGAAGCTTTCTTT; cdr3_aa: CASSSREDRGDTEAFF
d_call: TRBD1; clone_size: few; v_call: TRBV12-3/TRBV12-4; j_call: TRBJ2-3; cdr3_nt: TGTGCCAGCAGTTTAGGTGACAGGGGTCAAGATACGCAGTATTTT; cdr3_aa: CASSLGDRGQDTQYF
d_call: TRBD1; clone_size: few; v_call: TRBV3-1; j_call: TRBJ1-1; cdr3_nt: TGTGCCAGCAGCCAACAGGGGGCTGGGAACACTGAAGCTTTCTTT; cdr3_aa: CASSQQGAGNTEAFF